The 21 T cell receptor beta chains below all came from one sample that was sequenced in a study of CD8+CD57+ T cells in acquired aplastic anemia. TCR beta VDJ and CDR3 were profiled, and genomic DNA was the template. TCRdb reanalysed the reads using MiXCR and keeps one entry per CDR3 protein. The sample lists some 120,000 distinct CDR3 sequences, over 45% occurring once. Sequenced material: sorted CD4+, CD8+, or CD8+CD57+ T cells (not recorded which) from PBMCs. Receptor source: a human donor in good health, serving as a control.

V is TRBV20-1 and J is TRBJ1-2; D is unclear. The V and J ends lost 6 bases and 4 bases respectively, with 9 bases between them. CDR1 and CDR2 (germline): DFQATT, SNEGSKA (reference sequence). CDR3 length equals 11 residues. CDR3 in amino acids: CSAPGFYGYTF. The CDR3 coding sequence is TGCAGTGCCCCAGGCTTCTATGGCTACACCTTC.

This clonotype was found many times. The chain recombines TRBV7-9 with TRBJ1-6; a weak D match, TRBD1 (5 bases). From germline, CDR1 is SEHNR and CDR2 FQNEAQ (reference sequence). V was cut by 5 bases and J by 5 bases, with 16 bases left in between. This CDR3 comprises 16 residues. The CDR3 DNA reads as TGTGCCAGCAGCCCCACGACCCAGGGTCATAATTCACCCCTCCACTTT. Translated: CASSPTTQGHNSPLHF.

Of note for this clonotype: A much bigger clone sits one base away, suggesting this may be a read error. This chain links TRBV11-1 with TRBJ2-7, with TRBD2 identical over 10 bases. V lost 2 bases, J lost 7 bases, and 5 bases stayed unmatched. The germline gives CDR1 SGHAT, CDR2 FQDESV (reference sequence). The CDR3 totals 14 residues. The CDR3 is CASSLKRGGGEQYF. The CDR3 DNA sequence: TGTGCCAGCAGCTTAAAGCGGGGGGGCGGTGAGCAGTACTTC. Full variable domain (missing parts from reference TRBV11-1 and TRBJ2-7): EAEVAQSPRYKITEKSQAVAFWCDPISGHATLYWYRQILGQGPELLVQFQDESVVDDSQLPKDRFSAERLKGVDSTLKIQPAELGDSAMYLCASSLKRGGGEQYFGPGTRLTVT.

This clonotype showed up just once. This sequence joins TRBV2 and TRBJ2-3; TRBD2 agrees at 8 bases. CDR1 SNHLY and CDR2 FYNNEI come from the germline V gene. V lost 7 bases to trimming and J lost 11 bases; unmatched junction nucleotides: 14. This CDR3 comprises 14 residues. CDR3 sequence (DNA): TGTGCCAGCACTTCCAGCGGGGGCTGGAATGAGCAGTATTTT. Its protein product is CASTSSGGWNEQYF.

The chain has TRBV12-3 or TRBV12-4 and TRBJ1-6; the match to TRBD1 covers 7 bases. The CDR3 is 14 amino acids. Trimming cost V 7 bases and J 8 bases; bases outside gene matches: 8. CDR3 DNA sequence: TGTGCCAGCACCATGACAGGGACGGATTCACCCCTCCACTTT. Protein: CASTMTGTDSPLHF.

The chain combines TRBV15 with TRBJ2-5, with TRBD2 as a possible D gene (6 bases). The CDR3 consists of 14 residues. V shed 3 bases and J shed 0 bases, with 8 bases lying between them. Germline V gene lookup returns CDR1 LNHNV and CDR2 YYDKDF (reference sequence). CDR3 bases: TGTGCCACCAGCAGGACTAGTCACCAAGAGACCCAGTACTTC. Translating it yields CATSRTSHQETQYF.

This chain links TRBV10-2 with TRBJ1-5; no clear D gene. Germline V gene lookup returns CDR1 WSHSY and CDR2 SAAADI. V was shortened by 1 base and J by 3 bases, with 4 bases between the two germline ends. The CDR3 is made up of 13 amino acids. Here the CDR3 reads CASSEWYNQPQHF. The DNA of the CDR3 is TGCGCCAGCAGTGAGTGGTACAATCAGCCCCAGCATTTT.

As for this clonotype: One base away lies a much larger clone, so this may be a sequencing read error. The rearrangement links TRBV20-1 to TRBJ2-2; 11 nucleotides match TRBD2. The CDR3 length is 15 residues. Germline CDR1 DFQATT, CDR2 SNEGSKA (reference sequence). As DNA, the CDR3 is TGCGGTGCCGCCTCTAGCGGGGGGTTCACCGGGGAGCTGTTTTTT. This gives the protein CGAASSGGFTGELFF.

V and J are TRBV15 and TRBJ1-2, with a weak D call TRBD1 (5 bases). The V gene lost 3 bases and the J gene lost 5 bases, with 16 bases spanning the gap. There are 15 residues in the CDR3. CDR1 LNHNV and CDR2 YYDKDF come from the germline V gene (reference sequence). CDR3: CATSSPDSGTYGYTF. The CDR3 DNA sequence: TGTGCCACCAGCAGCCCCGACTCAGGGACTTATGGCTACACCTTC.

This clonotype was seen at least ten times. V usage is TRBV6-2 or TRBV6-3 and J usage is TRBJ1-1; D is possibly TRBD1 (5 bases). Trimming cost V 9 bases and J 3 bases, with 17 bases left between them. The CDR3 spans 14 residues. Germline CDR1 reads MNHEY; CDR2 reads SVGEGT. The CDR3, as DNA: TGTGCCAGTAAAGGGATAATACAGGACACTGAAGCTTTCTTT. It codes for CASKGIIQDTEAFF.

The chain combines TRBV7-9 with TRBJ2-3; TRBD2 agrees at 10 bases. The CDR3 extends over 15 amino acids. Germline CDR1 is SEHNR and CDR2 is FQNEAQ (reference sequence). J gave up 3 bases and V 6 bases, and 6 bases lay outside the gene matches. The CDR3 is CASSLSGGATDTQYF. CDR3 bases: TGTGCCAGCAGTCTGAGCGGGGGGGCGACAGATACGCAGTATTTT.

With respect to this clonotype: Possible read error: a much larger clone is one base away. This chain links TRBV18 with TRBJ2-7; TRBD1 matches 7 bases. Germline V gene data show CDR1 as KGHSH and CDR2 as LQKENI. This CDR3 has 13 amino acids. Written as DNA, the CDR3 is TGTGCCAGCCCACCTAGCAGGGGGAACGAGCAGTACTTC. This gives the protein CASPPSRGNEQYF.

To note about this clonotype: Since a much larger clone is just one base distant, this may be a read error. The chain combines TRBV6-1 with TRBJ1-3; D is uncertain. This CDR3 spans 15 amino acids. Trimming shortened V by 8 bases and J by 0 bases, and 14 bases separated the two germline ends. CDR1 MNHNS and CDR2 SASEGT come from the germline V gene. The CDR3 coding sequence is TGTGCCAGCGGAGACGGTCAAGACTCTGGAAACACCATATATTTT. It yields the protein CASGDGQDSGNTIYF.

This clonotype has at least ten counts. V is TRBV6-1 and J is TRBJ1-1, with D unresolved. CDR1 is MNHNS and CDR2 is SASEGT in the germline V gene. Trimming stripped 4 bases from V and 7 bases from J, with 13 bases between. The CDR3 covers 13 residues. The CDR3 sequence: CASSVRREGEAFF. CDR3 sequence (DNA): TGTGCCAGCAGTGTACGAAGAGAGGGTGAAGCTTTCTTT.

This clonotype has only a few counts. Being one base from a much bigger clone, this may be a read error. This chain connects TRBV6-1 to TRBJ1-1; D remains ambiguous. This CDR3 contains 13 residues. From germline, CDR1 is MNHNS and CDR2 SASEGT. For the CDR3, the DNA is TGTGCCGGCAGTGAAACCTGGGGTACTGAAGCTTTCTTT. The encoded protein is CAGSETWGTEAFF.

The chain uses TRBV9 and TRBJ2-1, with 11 bases that match TRBD2. Germline V gene data show CDR1 as SGDLS and CDR2 as YYNGEE. CDR3 size: 15 residues. V trimming: 1 base; J trimming: 10 bases; junction bases outside the gene matches: 7. The CDR3 loop is CASSVLSGGAREQFF. The CDR3 DNA is TGTGCCAGCAGCGTACTTAGCGGGGGGGCCAGGGAGCAGTTCTTC.

This clonotype has just a few counts. The rearrangement uses TRBV2 and TRBJ1-1, with a weak D call TRBD1 (5 bases). From germline, CDR1 is SNHLY and CDR2 FYNNEI. This CDR3 has 13 amino acids. V gave up 4 bases and J gave up 2 bases, with 8 bases separating them. The CDR3 region is CASSGQGNTEAFF. For the CDR3, the DNA is TGTGCCAGCAGTGGGCAGGGAAACACTGAAGCTTTCTTT.

The chain links TRBV20-1 to TRBJ1-4, with 10 bases identical to TRBD1. CDR1 and CDR2 from the germline V gene are DFQATT and SNEGSKA (reference sequence). CDR3 length: 14 amino acids. Germline trimming cut 4 bases from V and 8 bases from J; bases unmatched to any gene: 7. The CDR3 reads CSANSGTGEEKLFF. The DNA for the CDR3 is TGCAGTGCTAACTCTGGGACAGGGGAAGAAAAACTGTTTTTT.

As concerns this clonotype: Mismatch with germline at one junction end may stem from a read error. The chain combines TRBV5-6 with TRBJ1-1; D remains unclear. Germline CDR1 SGHDT, CDR2 YYEEEE. The length of the CDR3 is 16 residues. In nucleotides, the CDR3 is TGTGCCAGCAGCTTGGATATTGGAGAAATGAACACTGAAGCTCTCTTT. The encoded protein is CASSLDIGEMNTEALF.

The rearrangement joins TRBV12-3 or TRBV12-4 to TRBJ1-3; 7 bases fit TRBD1. The V gene end was trimmed by 8 bases and the J gene end by 0 bases; junction bases not matched to a gene: 28. The CDR3 sequence is 22 residues long. This CDR3 is CASLVSPWGGPRDSFSGNTIYF. The DNA of the CDR3 is TGTGCCAGCCTAGTCTCTCCCTGGGGGGGACCCCGGGACAGCTTCTCTGGAAACACCATATATTTT.

This clonotype has more than one count but fewer than ten. One end of the junction fails to match germline, which may point to a read error. This chain links TRBV7-3 with TRBJ1-5; D possibly corresponds to TRBD1 (6 bases). This CDR3 is 15 amino acids long. The germline V gene encodes CDR1 SGHTA and CDR2 FQGTGA. Written as DNA, the CDR3 is TGTGCCAACAGCCTTAGGGGGGGTCGAGGTCAGCCCCAGCATTTT. It codes for CANSLRGGRGQPQHF.